One and the same sample provided the 32 T cell receptor beta chains below, sequenced in a study of post-analysis software for immune sequencing data. Overall study results and limits: Compared with controls, patients had more of 4 to 6 TRBV segments, including TRBV5-6, TRBV5-1 and TRBV20-1.

Antigen specificity for these receptors is unknown. Unique molecular identifiers were built into the TCR beta cDNA libraries. MiXCR, applied by TCRdb to the PCR reads, yields one record per CDR3 protein. The sample has roughly 620,000 distinct CDR3 sequences, about 40% seen once. The sequencing input was blood. All receptors come from a girl between 10 and 17 years old with multiple sclerosis.

This clonotype turned up a few times. This chain connects TRBV10-3 to TRBJ2-1; perhaps TRBD2 as D (5 bases). This CDR3 contains 16 residues. Trimming stripped 5 bases from V and 4 bases from J, with 18 bases between. In germline, CDR1 is ENHRY, CDR2 SYGVKD. The CDR3 DNA follows: TGTGCCATCAGTTCCTTAGAGACCGGCGGGTACAATGAGCAGTTCTTC. Amino acids: CAISSLETGGYNEQFF.

The rearrangement joins TRBV5-1 to TRBJ1-2; unclear D gene. Germline values: CDR1 SGHRS, CDR2 YFSETQ. The V and J ends lost 1 base and 7 bases respectively, with 14 bases between them. The CDR3 is 14 residues long. The CDR3 DNA reads as TGCGCCAGCAGCTTGAGCCCAGCTGAAGCTGGCTACACCTTC. It is translated as CASSLSPAEAGYTF.

The rearrangement joins TRBV12-3 or TRBV12-4 to TRBJ1-6, with 8 bases identical to TRBD1. The CDR3 extends over 13 amino acids. V dropped 5 bases and J dropped 14; count of bases not matched to a gene: 8. CDR3 protein: CASSDRGRVALHF. The CDR3 nucleotides read TGTGCCAGCAGTGACAGGGGTCGGGTGGCCCTCCACTTT.

In this sample, this clonotype turned up a few times. This chain connects TRBV20-1 to TRBJ2-2; tentatively, D is TRBD1 (6 bases). Deletions cut 3 bases from V and 5 bases from J, with 7 bases between. This CDR3 comprises 12 residues. Germline lookup yields CDR1 DFQATT and CDR2 SNEGSKA (reference sequence). Here the CDR3 reads CSASRGTGELFF. The CDR3 DNA sequence: TGCAGTGCTAGCAGGGGAACCGGGGAGCTGTTTTTT.

The chain recombines TRBV5-1 with TRBJ1-6; a weak D match, TRBD1 (6 bases). This CDR3 has 16 amino acids. V gave up 4 bases and J gave up 0 bases, with 11 bases separating them. Germline V gene data show CDR1 as SGHRS and CDR2 as YFSETQ. DNA of the CDR3: TGCGCCAGCAGCATGGAGGGGGGCTCCTATAATTCACCCCTCCACTTT. Its translation: CASSMEGGSYNSPLHF. Complete variable domain (other parts from reference TRBV5-1 and TRBJ1-6): KAGVTQTPRYLIKTRGQQVTLSCSPISGHRSVSWYQQTPGQGLQFLFEYFSETQRNKGNFPGRFSGRQFSNSRSEMNVSTLELGDSALYLCASSMEGGSYNSPLHFGNGTRLTVT.

This sequence joins TRBV12-3 or TRBV12-4 and TRBJ2-3, with 7 nucleotides matching TRBD2. V was clipped by 4 bases and J by 1 base; unmatched bases: 5. There are 15 residues in the CDR3. The CDR3: CASSSGTIRTDTQYF. CDR3 DNA: TGTGCCAGCAGTTCCGGGACTATCCGCACAGATACGCAGTATTTT.

Only a few counts were recorded for this clonotype. The chain carries TRBV5-1 and TRBJ2-3; no clear D. CDR3 length: 16 residues. The germline V gene has CDR1 SGHRS and CDR2 YFSETQ. V lost 5 bases and J 0 bases, leaving 16 bases between the germline ends. CDR3 coding DNA: TGCGCCAGCAGGAATGGGAAGGGCAGAAGCACAGATACGCAGTATTTT. Residues: CASRNGKGRSTDTQYF.

This clonotype was picked up a small number of times. CDR3 in amino acids: CASSYPPGRSTDTQYF. The CDR3 nucleotides read TGTGCCAGCAGCTACCCCCCGGGCCGTAGCACAGATACGCAGTATTTT. V usage is TRBV13 and J usage is TRBJ2-3; unclear D gene. The germline gives CDR1 PRHDT, CDR2 FYEKMQ (reference sequence). Trimming removed 4 bases at V and 0 bases at J, with 14 bases between. The CDR3 consists of 16 residues. Full variable domain (missing parts from reference TRBV13 and TRBJ2-3): AAGVIQSPRHLIKEKRETATLKCYPIPRHDTVYWYQQGPGQDPQFLISFYEKMQSDKGSIPDRFSAQQFSDYHSELNMSSLELGDSALYFCASSYPPGRSTDTQYFGPGTRLTVL.

The V gene is TRBV12-3 or TRBV12-4, the J gene TRBJ1-5, with D perhaps matching TRBD1 (5 bases). This CDR3 has 16 residues. V lost 5 bases to trimming and J lost 2 bases, with 16 bases between them. The DNA for the CDR3 is TGTGCCAGCAGTGCCGCAGGGACCCGTCGCAATCAGCCCCAGCATTTT. This translates into CASSAAGTRRNQPQHF.

This sequence joins TRBV7-8 and TRBJ1-1; 7 bases line up with TRBD1. The ends lost 5 bases at V and 4 bases at J; junction bases unmatched: 10. Germline V gene sequence: CDR1 SGHVS, CDR2 FQNEAQ. The CDR3 sequence is 15 residues long. The chain's CDR3 is CASSPTGSRSTEAFF. The CDR3 DNA reads TGTGCCAGCAGCCCGACAGGGAGTAGGAGCACTGAAGCTTTCTTT.

The chain joins TRBV6-6 to TRBJ1-2; possibly TRBD1 for D (6 bases). Deletions cut 4 bases from V and 5 bases from J, with 23 bases between. This CDR3 comprises 17 residues. The V gene's germline CDR1 is MNHNY and CDR2 SVGAGI (reference sequence). CDR3 in DNA: TGTGCCAGCAGTTCCTCTCGGGGGCCGGGACGGAGATATGGCTACACCTTC. Protein product: CASSSSRGPGRRYGYTF.

CDR3 in DNA: TGTGCCAGCAGCCGACCGGGACAGGGGACGAGCTCCTACGAGCAGTACTTC. Residues: CASSRPGQGTSSYEQYF. This chain uses TRBV11-3 with TRBJ2-7, with TRBD1 matching over 10 bases. J was trimmed by 0 bases and V by 5 bases; bases with no gene match: 10. Germline loops: CDR1 SGHNT, CDR2 YENEEA. CDR3 length: 17 residues. The variable domain in full, with the rest retrieved from reference TRBV11-3 and TRBJ2-7, is EAGVVQSPRYKIIEKKQPVAFWCNPISGHNTLYWYLQNLGQGPELLIRYENEEAVDDSQLPKDRFSAERLKGVDSTLKIQPAELGDSAVYLCASSRPGQGTSSYEQYFGPGTRLTVT.

The chain combines TRBV5-1 with TRBJ1-1, with D possibly matching TRBD1 (5 bases). The CDR3 has 14 amino acids. Trimming took 5 bases from V and 4 from J, leaving 15 bases between them. Germline V gene lookup returns CDR1 SGHRS and CDR2 YFSETQ. CDR3 in amino acids: CASRLGEEGTEAFF. CDR3 nucleotide sequence: TGCGCCAGCAGGTTAGGGGAGGAGGGCACTGAAGCTTTCTTT.

The V and J genes are TRBV7-2 and TRBJ2-1; D not certain. Deletions cut 4 bases from V and 5 bases from J, with 15 bases between. The CDR3 spans 15 residues. From germline, CDR1 is SGHTA and CDR2 FQGNSA. CDR3 nucleotides: TGTGCCAGCAGCTATTGGTCCCGCAGAGACAATGAGCAGTTCTTC. Translation gives CASSYWSRRDNEQFF.

This clonotype showed up just a few times. V gene TRBV20-1 combines with J gene TRBJ2-5; TRBD2 aligns across 9 bases. The trim removed 1 base at V and 3 bases at J, leaving 12 bases unmatched. Germline-derived CDR1 and CDR2 are DFQATT and SNEGSKA (reference sequence). The CDR3 runs to 17 residues. The CDR3 DNA sequence: TGCAGTGCTAGAGTAACCCTTGCGGGGGGGGTCAAAGAGACCCAGTACTTC. It translates to CSARVTLAGGVKETQYF.

This chain joins TRBV7-3 and TRBJ2-1; 8 nucleotides agree with TRBD1. Germline trimming cut 5 bases from V and 0 bases from J; bases unmatched to any gene: 3. The V gene's germline CDR1 is SGHTA and CDR2 FQGTGA. This CDR3 spans 15 amino acids. CDR3 nucleotides: TGTGCCAGCAGCACAGGGACAGGCTCCTACAATGAGCAGTTCTTC. It yields the protein CASSTGTGSYNEQFF.

This clonotype turned up a few times. V and J are TRBV5-1 and TRBJ2-1, with D perhaps matching TRBD1 (5 bases). Trimming shortened V by 2 bases and J by 3 bases, and 9 bases separated the two germline ends. Germline V gene data show CDR1 as SGHRS and CDR2 as YFSETQ. This CDR3 contains 14 residues. CDR3 sequence (DNA): TGCGCCAGCAGCTTTGACAGCCTCTACAATGAGCAGTTCTTC. Protein sequence: CASSFDSLYNEQFF.

Only a few counts were recorded for this clonotype. This chain uses TRBV27 with TRBJ2-7; the match to TRBD1 covers 8 bases. V was clipped by 2 bases and J by 0 bases; unmatched bases: 3. The CDR3 is 15 amino acids. Germline loops: CDR1 MNHEY, CDR2 SMNVEV (reference sequence). The CDR3 protein is CASSLPGGLSYEQYF. DNA of the CDR3: TGTGCCAGCAGTTTACCAGGGGGCCTCTCCTACGAGCAGTACTTC.

CDR3 nucleotides: TGCAGCGTTGCGGTTGGGACTAGCCCCACAGATACGCAGTATTTT. The encoded protein is CSVAVGTSPTDTQYF. This sequence joins TRBV29-1 and TRBJ2-3; 9 positions match TRBD2. This CDR3 is 15 amino acids long. The V and J ends lost 4 bases and 2 bases, in that order; junction bases with no gene match: 7. CDR1 is SQVTM, CDR2 ANQGSEA, per germline.

Many counts were recorded for this clonotype. The J gene is TRBJ2-3, the V gene TRBV5-1; 9 nucleotides line up with TRBD2. The ends lost 1 base at V and 2 bases at J; junction bases unmatched: 5. The CDR3 is 16 residues long. Germline CDR1 reads SGHRS; CDR2 reads YFSETQ. The CDR3 region has the DNA TGCGCCAGCAGCTTGTTAGCGGGGGACCCCACAGATACGCAGTATTTT. Translating it yields CASSLLAGDPTDTQYF. The full variable domain, rest sourced from reference TRBV5-1 and TRBJ2-3, is KAGVTQTPRYLIKTRGQQVTLSCSPISGHRSVSWYQQTPGQGLQFLFEYFSETQRNKGNFPGRFSGRQFSNSRSEMNVSTLELGDSALYLCASSLLAGDPTDTQYFGPGTRLTVL.

The rearrangement links TRBV12-3 or TRBV12-4 to TRBJ2-2, with TRBD2 matching 7 bases. The CDR3 is 15 residues long. V shed 3 bases, J shed 4 bases, and the junction held 5 bases outside the gene matches. The CDR3 reads CASSFPLAGTGELFF. CDR3 nucleotides: TGTGCCAGCAGTTTTCCATTAGCGGGCACCGGGGAGCTGTTTTTT.

The V call is TRBV4-1, the J call TRBJ2-4; D is unresolved. V was trimmed by 4 bases and J by 0 bases, leaving 7 bases between them. This CDR3 has 14 residues. Germline V gives CDR1 MGHRA, CDR2 YSYEKL. This CDR3 reads CASSLPGAKNIQYF. CDR3 in DNA: TGCGCCAGCAGCCTTCCAGGAGCCAAAAACATTCAGTACTTC.

CDR3 nucleotide sequence: TGCGCCAGCAGCCAGTACCGGGACGGCAACTATGGCTACACCTTC. Its protein product is CASSQYRDGNYGYTF. The chain joins TRBV5-1 to TRBJ1-2; D might be TRBD1 (5 bases). The germline V gene encodes CDR1 SGHRS and CDR2 YFSETQ. This CDR3 contains 15 residues. Trimming pared 4 bases from V and 2 bases from J, leaving 15 bases between.

The rearrangement links TRBV4-1 to TRBJ1-5; D may be TRBD1 (6 bases). The V and J ends lost 1 base and 1 base respectively, with 14 bases between them. The CDR3 extends over 17 amino acids. Germline loops: CDR1 MGHRA, CDR2 YSYEKL. DNA for the CDR3: TGCGCCAGCAGCCAAGGGCGGTCTAGGGGGAGCAATCAGCCCCAGCATTTT. Encoded protein: CASSQGRSRGSNQPQHF.

There are a few counts of this clonotype. For the CDR3, the DNA is TGCGCCAGCAGCGCGGGGGCCTTGGAGACCCAGTACTTC. This translates into CASSAGALETQYF. This chain joins TRBV5-1 and TRBJ2-5; a possible D gene is TRBD2 (7 bases). Per germline, CDR1 SGHRS and CDR2 YFSETQ. V lost 4 bases, J lost 5 bases, and 12 bases lay in between. The CDR3 extends over 13 amino acids.

CDR3 sequence: CASSRPQRGAYEQYF. The CDR3 nucleotides are TGTGCCAGCAGCCGGCCCCAGCGGGGGGCCTACGAGCAGTACTTC. The V and J genes are TRBV7-9 and TRBJ2-5, with TRBD2 matching 9 bases. The end of the DNA fits TRBJ2-7 better, so the J call may be wrong. The CDR3 sequence is 15 residues long. The germline gives CDR1 SEHNR, CDR2 FQNEAQ (reference sequence).

The chain combines TRBV11-2 with TRBJ2-1, with D possibly TRBD2 on 7 matching bases. The germline V and J ends were trimmed by 8 bases and 10 bases, with 15 bases remaining between them. The CDR3 extends over 12 amino acids. Per the germline V gene, CDR1 is SGHAT and CDR2 is FQNNGV. The CDR3 is CASVRGAGEQFF. The CDR3 region has the DNA TGTGCCAGCGTTCGGGGGGCAGGGGAGCAGTTCTTC.

The J gene is TRBJ2-5, the V gene TRBV7-2; 9 bases match TRBD1. Trimming cost V 5 bases and J 2 bases; bases outside gene matches: 6. The CDR3 is made up of 15 amino acids. Per germline, CDR1 SGHTA and CDR2 FQGNSA. The DNA of the CDR3 is TGTGCCAGCAGCCGTAACAGGGGGCCTCAAGAGACCCAGTACTTC. This codes for CASSRNRGPQETQYF.

The chain links TRBV20-1 to TRBJ2-7; 7 positions agree with TRBD1. The CDR3 consists of 15 residues. The germline V gene encodes CDR1 DFQATT and CDR2 SNEGSKA (reference sequence). The V gene end was trimmed by 2 bases and the J gene end by 0 bases; junction bases not matched to a gene: 7. In DNA form, the CDR3 reads TGCAGTGCTAGAAAAGAGACAGGGAGCTCCTACGAGCAGTACTTC. This sequence encodes CSARKETGSSYEQYF.

This clonotype was seen a handful of times. The V and J genes are TRBV4-1 and TRBJ2-1, with 9 nucleotides matching TRBD1. The CDR3 extends over 16 amino acids. Trimming took 4 bases from V and 3 from J; bases not matched to a gene: 7. CDR1 and CDR2 (germline): MGHRA, YSYEKL. The CDR3 nucleotides are TGCGCCAGCAGCCCCCAACCGGGACAGGGCTACAATGAGCAGTTCTTC. This translates into CASSPQPGQGYNEQFF.

The CDR3 DNA reads TGTGCCAGTAGTTGGACAGGGCGTAACTATGGCTACACCTTC. Its protein product is CASSWTGRNYGYTF. The chain carries TRBV19 and TRBJ1-2; the match to TRBD1 covers 8 bases. Trimming removed 5 bases from V and 1 base from J; junction bases left unmatched: 3. Germline V CDR1 and CDR2: LNHDA, SQIVND (reference sequence). The CDR3 runs to 14 residues.

This clonotype showed up just a few times. The chain recombines TRBV4-2 with TRBJ2-2, with TRBD2 as a possible D gene (7 bases). Germline values: CDR1 LGHNA, CDR2 YNFKEQ. Deletions cut 1 base from V and 3 bases from J, with 18 bases between. The length of the CDR3 is 18 residues. The CDR3 region has the DNA TGTGCCAGCAGCCAAGTAAGGGAGGGGGGGAGATACACCGGGGAGCTGTTTTTT. Translating it yields CASSQVREGGRYTGELFF.